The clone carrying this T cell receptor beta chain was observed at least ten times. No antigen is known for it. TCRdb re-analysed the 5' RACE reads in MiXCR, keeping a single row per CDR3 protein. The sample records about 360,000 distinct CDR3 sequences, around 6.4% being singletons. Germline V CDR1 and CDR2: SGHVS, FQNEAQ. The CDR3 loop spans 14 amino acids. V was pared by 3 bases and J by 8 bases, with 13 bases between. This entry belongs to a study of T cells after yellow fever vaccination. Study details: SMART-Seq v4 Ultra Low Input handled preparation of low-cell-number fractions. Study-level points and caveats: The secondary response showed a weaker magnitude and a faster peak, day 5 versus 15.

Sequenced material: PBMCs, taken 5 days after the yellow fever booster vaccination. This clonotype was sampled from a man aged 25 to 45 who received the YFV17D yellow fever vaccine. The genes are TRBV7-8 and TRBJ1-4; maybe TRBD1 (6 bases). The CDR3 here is CASSFWGQEEKLFF. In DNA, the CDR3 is TGTGCCAGCAGCTTTTGGGGGCAGGAAGAAAAACTGTTTTTT.